The clone carrying this TCR beta chain was seen only a few times. V lost 6 bases to trimming and J lost 1 base; unmatched junction nucleotides: 7. CDR3 length: 15 residues. Germline V gene lookup returns CDR1 MDHEN and CDR2 SYDVKM. The data originate from a study of beta chain features in type 1 diabetes. Reverse transcribing all isolated RNA meant expressed TCRB transcripts were sequenced. Repertoires were generated with immunoSEQ multiplex PCR, while TCRdb's copy carries only in-frame clones and drops some. The sample lists under 950,000 clones, 17% occurring once. The chain employs TRBV28 and TRBJ2-7, with TRBD1 matching 9 bases. Input material: naive CD4+ T cells from blood. The clonotype originates from a woman aged 18-29 years in good health. CDR3: CASSQTGGPSYEQYF. CDR3 in DNA: TGTGCCAGCAGCCAGACAGGGGGTCCGTCCTACGAGCAGTACTTC.